Listed below are T cell receptor beta chains from one sample, sequenced in a study of shared clonotypes between healthy human individuals. Libraries were prepared by immunoSEQ multiplex PCR; TCRdb keeps only in-frame clonotypes and omits some of them. Of hundreds of thousands of clones in the sample, 55% to 85% were seen once. Sequencing input: memory CD4+ T cells sorted from blood. The receptors here all came from a woman in her thirties in good health. Both conserved end residues are part of each CDR3. D genes are given only for firm matches. Clone size is shown for a subset of rows, as once, few, many or a class of expanded clone.

j_call,d_call,cdr3_length,v_call,clone_size,cdr3_aa,cdr3_nt
TRBJ1-2,TRBD1,14,TRBV6-5,many,CASRATGASSGYTF,TGTGCCAGCAGAGCGACAGGGGCGTCTTCGGGCTACACCTTC
TRBJ2-5,NA,14,TRBV5-4,NA,CASSLLLHPETQYF,TGTGCCAGCAGCTTGTTACTCCATCCAGAGACCCAGTACTTC
TRBJ1-2,NA,14,TRBV19,once,CASQRGSGDYGYTF,TGTGCCAGTCAACGGGGTTCAGGGGACTATGGCTACACCTTC
TRBJ1-5,NA,12,TRBV10-1,NA,CASSDPNQPQHF,TGCGCCAGCAGTGATCCCAATCAGCCCCAGCATTTT
TRBJ2-7,NA,13,TRBV30,NA,CAWSVPVSYEQYF,TGTGCCTGGAGTGTACCAGTATCCTACGAGCAGTACTTC
TRBJ2-1,NA,15,TRBV7-2,NA,CASRQKTGTTNEQFF,TGTGCCAGCAGGCAGAAGACCGGGACAACGAATGAGCAGTTCTTC
TRBJ2-7,TRBD1,15,TRBV18,NA,CASSPYTGESYEQYF,TGTGCCAGCTCACCTTATACAGGGGAATCATACGAGCAGTACTTC
TRBJ2-1,TRBD2,16,TRBV6-4,few,CASSDLGTSGSNEQFF,TGTGCCAGCAGTGATCTCGGGACTAGCGGGAGTAATGAGCAGTTCTTC
TRBJ1-2,TRBD1,14,TRBV7-2,NA,CASSHDRRQGGYTF,TGTGCCAGCAGCCACGACCGGAGACAGGGAGGCTACACCTTC
TRBJ2-7,TRBD1,16,TRBV11-2,NA,CASSRIPTGGSYEQYF,TGTGCCAGCAGTAGAATACCGACAGGGGGCAGTTACGAGCAGTACTTC
TRBJ1-4,NA,18,TRBV7-8,few,CASSLLGGTGTRREKLFF,TGTGCCAGCAGCTTATTGGGTGGAACCGGGACCCGGAGGGAAAAACTGTTTTTT
TRBJ2-6,TRBD1,14,TRBV19,few,CASRMDRGANVLTF,TGTGCCAGTAGGATGGACAGGGGGGCCAACGTCCTGACTTTC
TRBJ2-7,NA,15,TRBV11-2,once,CASSLDIGGTDEQYF,TGTGCCAGCAGCTTAGATATAGGCGGGACGGACGAGCAGTACTTC
TRBJ1-5,TRBD1,15,TRBV5-6,NA,CASSAWGQGNQPQHF,TGTGCCAGCAGCGCCTGGGGACAGGGGAATCAGCCCCAGCATTTT
TRBJ1-2,TRBD1,15,TRBV5-1,NA,CASSYGAGQGDGYTF,TGCGCCAGCAGCTACGGGGCCGGACAGGGGGATGGCTACACCTTC
TRBJ2-7,NA,16,TRBV14,NA,CASSPNLGSRHWEQYF,TGTGCCAGCAGCCCGAACCTAGGCTCAAGGCACTGGGAGCAGTACTTC
TRBJ2-5,TRBD2,17,TRBV19,NA,CASSIVVASGPQETQYF,TGTGCCAGTAGTATAGTTGTGGCTAGCGGGCCCCAAGAGACCCAGTACTTC
TRBJ2-7,TRBD1,16,TRBV10-3,NA,CAISEKGQGHSYEQYF,TGTGCCATCAGTGAGAAGGGACAGGGGCACTCCTACGAGCAGTACTTC
TRBJ2-7,NA,14,TRBV5-5,NA,CASSLMTEPYEQYF,TGTGCCAGCAGCTTGATGACAGAACCCTACGAGCAGTACTTC
TRBJ2-7,NA,23,TRBV21-1,NA,CASSKSQSHLLAGESPSSYEQYF,TGTGCCAGCAGCAAATCTCAAAGCCACTTACTAGCGGGAGAAAGCCCTAGCTCCTACGAGCAGTACTTC
TRBJ2-1,NA,16,TRBV9,NA,CASSPFHRRAYNEQFF,TGTGCCAGCTCCCCTTTTCACAGAAGGGCCTACAATGAGCAGTTCTTC
TRBJ2-3,NA,13,TRBV18,NA,CASSPGSADTQYF,TGTGCCAGCTCACCAGGTTCCGCAGATACGCAGTATTTT
TRBJ1-4,NA,15,TRBV7-9,NA,CATSTWTSTNEKLFF,TGTGCCACCAGCACTTGGACATCAACTAATGAAAAACTGTTTTTT
TRBJ2-2,NA,13,TRBV2,NA,CASRDRNTGELFF,TGTGCCAGCAGGGACAGGAACACCGGGGAGCTGTTTTTT
TRBJ1-1,NA,16,TRBV6-6,NA,CASSSTSQGVNTEAFF,TGTGCCAGCAGCTCCACATCACAGGGAGTAAACACTGAAGCTTTCTTT
TRBJ1-2,TRBD1,13,TRBV6-5,NA,CASSHDRADGYTF,TGTGCCAGCAGCCACGACAGGGCGGATGGCTACACCTTC